This is a list of T cell receptor beta chains from one sample in a study of cytomegalovirus exposure and HLA in healthy donors. Produced via immunoSEQ multiplex PCR; TCRdb's table is partial and in-frame only. This table holds 150,000 to 200,000 clones, roughly 80% found once. Sequences were obtained from PBMCs. The receptors stem from a woman in her forties in good health and CMV-seropositive. The CDR3 runs from the conserved cysteine through the conserved F or W. D genes are given only for firm matches. Clone sizes are given selectively: once, few, many, or a class where the clone is expanded.

D	length	V	size	J	DNA	CDR3
TRBD1	16	TRBV2	.	TRBJ1-2	TGTGCCAGCAGTGGGATCGAAGGACAGGACAACTATGGCTACACCTTC	CASSGIEGQDNYGYTF
TRBD1	16	TRBV4-2	.	TRBJ2-2	TGTGCCAGCAGCGCCCGGGACAGGGGTTCAGGCGGGGAGCTGTTTTTT	CASSARDRGSGGELFF
.	15	TRBV2	.	TRBJ2-1	TGTGCCAGCAGGGGCACTAGGACGGTAGTAAATGAGCAGTTCTTC	CASRGTRTVVNEQFF
.	12	TRBV10-2	.	TRBJ1-2	TGCGCCAGCAGTGAATCCCCTTATGGCTACACCTTC	CASSESPYGYTF
TRBD1	15	TRBV6-6	.	TRBJ2-2	TGTGCCAGCAGTTACGACAGGGGAAACACCGGGGAGCTGTTTTTT	CASSYDRGNTGELFF
.	15	TRBV7-6	.	TRBJ1-5	TGTGCCAGCAGCCTAGCAGGAGATAGCAATCAGCCCCAGCATTTT	CASSLAGDSNQPQHF
.	15	TRBV25-1	.	TRBJ1-4	TGTGCCAGCAGCGCGGACTTGGGGTCTAATGAAAAACTGTTTTTT	CASSADLGSNEKLFF
TRBD2	14	TRBV6-5	.	TRBJ2-3	TGTGCCAGCAGTTCGACTAGCGGGACAAATACGCAGTATTTT	CASSSTSGTNTQYF
.	13	TRBV2	.	TRBJ2-1	TGTGCCAGCACTAGGGACACCAACAATGAGCAGTTCTTC	CASTRDTNNEQFF
.	15	TRBV27	.	TRBJ1-6	TGTGCCAGCAGTTTCCTCGGCTCCTATAATTCACCCCTCCACTTT	CASSFLGSYNSPLHF
TRBD1	13	TRBV15	.	TRBJ1-1	TGTGCCACCAGCAGAGGACAGGGGATGGAAGCTTTCTTT	CATSRGQGMEAFF
TRBD2	15	TRBV28	.	TRBJ2-7	TGTGCCAGCAGTCCTCGACTAGCGGGAGAGGGAGAGCAGTACTTC	CASSPRLAGEGEQYF
.	14	TRBV11-2	few	TRBJ1-1	TGTGCCAGCCTCCCGGGGAGGTCTAACACTGAAGCTTTCTTT	CASLPGRSNTEAFF
TRBD1	16	TRBV7-2	.	TRBJ1-5	TGTGCCAGCAGCTTCCTCCAGGGGGGAAGCAATCAGCCCCAGCATTTT	CASSFLQGGSNQPQHF
TRBD2	16	TRBV7-3	.	TRBJ2-3	TGTGCCAGCAGCTTAAACTCGGCGGGAGCACGAGATACGCAGTATTTT	CASSLNSAGARDTQYF
TRBD1	16	TRBV5-6	.	TRBJ2-7	TGTGCCAGCAGCTTGGCGGGTTTGCAGGGGGCCTACGAGCAGTACTTC	CASSLAGLQGAYEQYF
TRBD2	15	TRBV5-5	.	TRBJ2-1	TGTGCCAGCAGCCCTTGGGGTAGCGGGAACAATGAGCAGTTCTTC	CASSPWGSGNNEQFF
.	14	TRBV2	.	TRBJ2-7	TGTGCCAGCAGAGTCCAGACAGCCCTCTACGAGCAGTACTTC	CASRVQTALYEQYF
.	12	TRBV30	.	TRBJ2-7	TGTGCCTGGGCCCCCGGCGGGTACGAGCAGTACTTC	CAWAPGGYEQYF
TRBD1	16	TRBV18	.	TRBJ1-3	TGTGCCAGCTCATCCGGGACAGGGTCCTCTGGAAACACCATATATTTT	CASSSGTGSSGNTIYF
.	14	TRBV6-1	once	TRBJ2-5	TGTGCCAGCAGTCTGGGCGTCCACCAAGAGACCCAGTACTTC	CASSLGVHQETQYF
TRBD2	15	TRBV6-1	.	TRBJ2-3	TGTGCCAGCAGTGGTAGGACTAGCCTCACAGATACGCAGTATTTT	CASSGRTSLTDTQYF
.	18	TRBV25-1	few	TRBJ2-7	TGTGCCAGCAGTGAATCCCGGACAGATGGGCCATCCTTCTACGAGCAGTACTTC	CASSESRTDGPSFYEQYF
TRBD1	16	TRBV28	.	TRBJ1-1	TGTGCCAGCAGTTTGGGGGACAGGGGGCCGTACACTGAAGCTTTCTTT	CASSLGDRGPYTEAFF
.	15	TRBV7-6	.	TRBJ2-7	TGTGCCAGCAGCTTAGCGGGGCTCCGGAACTACGAGCAGTACTTC	CASSLAGLRNYEQYF
TRBD2	15	TRBV7-2	few	TRBJ2-7	TGTGCCAGCAGCTTGGGACTAGCGGGAGTGGGCGAGCAGTACTTC	CASSLGLAGVGEQYF
.	13	TRBV28	once	TRBJ1-2	TGTGCCAGCAGCCCGGGACTGAGCTATGGCTACACCTTC	CASSPGLSYGYTF
.	13	TRBV6-1	once	TRBJ2-7	TGTGCCAGCACGCCCCAGTTTGGGGCCGAGCAGTACTTC	CASTPQFGAEQYF
.	17	TRBV28	.	TRBJ2-1	TGTGCCAGCAGCGCCGCCCTCGGAGGGCGCGGGGAGAATGAGCAGTTCTTC	CASSAALGGRGENEQFF